This T cell receptor (beta chain) was found in a study of beta chain features in type 1 diabetes (dated by TCRdb to the late 2010s). Context from the whole study: Mean age, gender distribution, total cell number and subset yield did not differ between patients and healthy donors. A total of roughly 100 million sorted cells were examined across all samples, and a strong correlation was observed between cell number per subset and RNA yield. In the study, recently diagnosed type 1 diabetes patients and matched healthy donors were compared on the TCRB repertoires of their sorted circulating CD4+ T cell subsets. Whereas all 30 or so donors provided naive and central memory subsets, regulatory and stem cell-like memory subsets were isolated from just 8 patients and roughly eight healthy donors.

All of the isolated RNA was reverse transcribed with the High Capacity cDNA Reverse Transcription Kit, so expressed TCRB transcripts were sequenced. Naive, central memory and regulatory T cell samples underwent deep immunoSEQ sequencing, averaging roughly 3.4 million total reads per sample. Sorted cells were lysed in RLT buffer and RNA was extracted with DNase-treated RNeasy Micro or Mini kits, depending on cell number. Each cell subset was processed on its own to prevent cross-contamination, while patient and healthy donor samples were processed together. The immunoSEQ multiplex PCR was used to amplify TCRB sequences from cDNA, generating 87-bp fragments that spanned the CDR3 region. Sequencing of the amplicons was performed on the Illumina HiSeq platform. The paper's data handling went like this. Synthetic template baselines were used to correct PCR bias computationally, reads within Hamming distance 2 were collapsed together, and singletons that could not be merged were discarded. Reads were aligned against IMGT so that V, D and J genes, CDR3 length and insertions or deletions at six rearrangement sites could be assigned. Clonotype counts were normalized to sorted cell number within each subset before computing true diversity and Gini coefficients with the tcR R package. Repertoire sharing was quantified using the overlap coefficient calculated on TCRB nucleotide sequences. TCRdb provides this immuneACCESS table in a form limited to in-frame rearrangements. Some clones are lacking; in checked studies, under half of them reflect an unresolved V gene, and why the rest are absent is not known. That table supplies the V and J calls and clone size; D and trimming were determined from the DNA. This sample lists about 390,000 clones; about 10% were detected once. Roughly 0.54% of the sample goes to the ten largest clones.

From each donor, a single peripheral blood sample of roughly 0.11 L on average was drawn into heparinised tubes. Naive, central memory, regulatory and stem cell-like memory CD4+ T cells were sorted on a BD FACSAria II using a panel including CD45RO, CCR7, CD25, CD127, CD95 and CD27. A purity above 98% was achieved for all sorted populations. Right away, PBMCs were isolated by Lymphoprep density gradient centrifugation and were stained directly, with no culture step. So that batch effects would be minimized, each experiment stained and sorted samples in pairs, pairing one healthy donor with one patient. About this clone itself: Its antigen remains undetermined. Base qualities are not recorded, but no much larger clone differs from it by a single base.

Results the study describes overall, beyond this receptor: PCR may preferentially amplify shorter templates, but because patient and control samples were amplified and corrected together, any resulting skew would affect both groups equally. Sequencing cDNA rather than genomic DNA could over-represent highly expressing activated cells, although activation and CD3 levels did not differ between groups. Naive, central memory and regulatory TCRB repertoires appeared more similar among patients than among healthy donors. Fewer insertions and more nucleotide deletions at VDJ recombination sites were observed in patients with type 1 diabetes, implying thymic rearrangement abnormalities. HLA sub-analyses involved small numbers of individuals, so any influence of HLA type on TCRB rearrangement remained unresolved. A moderate but significant shortening of TCRB CDR3 length was observed in type 1 diabetes patients in all four CD4+ subsets.

The CDR3 sequence holds 13 residues, the cysteine and phenylalanine included. Here the CDR3 DNA is all that survives: 39 bases in frame from base 1. Trimming takes 1 base from V and 5 bases from J, and the germline ends sit 8 bases apart. As encoded in the germline V gene (reference sequence), CDR1 is LNHNV while CDR2 is YYDKDF. The chain is assembled from TRBV15 and TRBJ2-5, with a tentative D gene TRBD1 over 5 matching bases. The TCR was taken from a man aged 30 to 45 with type 1 diabetes. Material for sequencing was central memory CD4+ T cells from blood. The bases read TGTGCCACCAGCAGAGTAGGGGCCGAGACCCAGTACTTC. Its protein product is CATSRVGAETQYF.